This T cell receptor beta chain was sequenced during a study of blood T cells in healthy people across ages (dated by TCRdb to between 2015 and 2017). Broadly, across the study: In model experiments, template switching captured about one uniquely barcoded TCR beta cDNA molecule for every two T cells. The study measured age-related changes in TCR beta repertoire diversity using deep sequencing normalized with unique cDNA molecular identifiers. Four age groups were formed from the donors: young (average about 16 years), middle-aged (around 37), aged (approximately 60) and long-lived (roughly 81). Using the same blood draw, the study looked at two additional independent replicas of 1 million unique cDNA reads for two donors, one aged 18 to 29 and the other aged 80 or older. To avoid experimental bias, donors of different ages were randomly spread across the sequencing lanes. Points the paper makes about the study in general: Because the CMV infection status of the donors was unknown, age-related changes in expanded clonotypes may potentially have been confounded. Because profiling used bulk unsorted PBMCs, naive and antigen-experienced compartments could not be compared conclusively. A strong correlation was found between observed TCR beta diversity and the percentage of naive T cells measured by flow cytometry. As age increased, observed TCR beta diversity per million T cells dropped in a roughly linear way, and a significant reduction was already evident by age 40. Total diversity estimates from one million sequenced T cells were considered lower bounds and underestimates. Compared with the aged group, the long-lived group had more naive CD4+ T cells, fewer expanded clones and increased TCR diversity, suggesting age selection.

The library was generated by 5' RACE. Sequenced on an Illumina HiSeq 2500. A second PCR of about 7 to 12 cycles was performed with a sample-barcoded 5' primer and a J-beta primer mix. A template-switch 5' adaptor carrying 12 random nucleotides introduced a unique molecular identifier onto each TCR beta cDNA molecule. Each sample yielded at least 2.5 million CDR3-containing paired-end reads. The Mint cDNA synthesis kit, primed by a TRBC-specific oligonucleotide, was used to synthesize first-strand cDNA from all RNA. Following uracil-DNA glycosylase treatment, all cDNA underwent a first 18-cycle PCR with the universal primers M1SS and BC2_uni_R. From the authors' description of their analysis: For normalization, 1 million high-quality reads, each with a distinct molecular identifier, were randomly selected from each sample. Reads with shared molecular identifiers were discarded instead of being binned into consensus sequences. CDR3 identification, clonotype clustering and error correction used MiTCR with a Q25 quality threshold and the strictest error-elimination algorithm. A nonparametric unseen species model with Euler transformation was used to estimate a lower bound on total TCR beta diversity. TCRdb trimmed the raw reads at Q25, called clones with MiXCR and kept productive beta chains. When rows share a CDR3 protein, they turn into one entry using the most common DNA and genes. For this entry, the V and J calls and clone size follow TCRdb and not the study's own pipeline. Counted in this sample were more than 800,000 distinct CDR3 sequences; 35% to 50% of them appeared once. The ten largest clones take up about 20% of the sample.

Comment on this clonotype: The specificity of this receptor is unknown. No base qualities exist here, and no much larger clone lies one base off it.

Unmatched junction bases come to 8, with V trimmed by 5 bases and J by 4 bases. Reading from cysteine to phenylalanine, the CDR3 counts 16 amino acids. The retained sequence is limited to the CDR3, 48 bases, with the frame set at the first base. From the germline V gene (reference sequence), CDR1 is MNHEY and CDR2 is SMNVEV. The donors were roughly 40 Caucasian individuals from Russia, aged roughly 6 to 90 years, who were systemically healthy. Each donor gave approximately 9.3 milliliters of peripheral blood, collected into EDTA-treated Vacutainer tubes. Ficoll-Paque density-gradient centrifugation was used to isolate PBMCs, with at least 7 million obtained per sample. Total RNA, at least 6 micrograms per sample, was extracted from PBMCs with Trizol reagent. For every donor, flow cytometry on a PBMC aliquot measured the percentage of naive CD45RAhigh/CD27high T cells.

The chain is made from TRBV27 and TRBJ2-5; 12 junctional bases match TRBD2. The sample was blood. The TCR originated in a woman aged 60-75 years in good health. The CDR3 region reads CASSPEGLAGTETQYF. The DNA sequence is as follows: TGTGCCAGCAGTCCGGAAGGACTAGCGGGAACAGAGACCCAGTACTTC.